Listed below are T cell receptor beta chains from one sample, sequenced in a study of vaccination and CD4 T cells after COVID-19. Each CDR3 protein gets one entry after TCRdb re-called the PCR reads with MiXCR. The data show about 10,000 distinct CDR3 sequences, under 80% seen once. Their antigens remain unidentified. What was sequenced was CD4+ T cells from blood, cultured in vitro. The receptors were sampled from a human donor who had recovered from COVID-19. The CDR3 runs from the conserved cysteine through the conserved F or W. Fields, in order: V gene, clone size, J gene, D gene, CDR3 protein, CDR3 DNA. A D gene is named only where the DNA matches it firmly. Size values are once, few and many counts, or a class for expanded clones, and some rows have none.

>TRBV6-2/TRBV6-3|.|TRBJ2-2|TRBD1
CASSRETGGFTGELFF
TGTGCCAGCAGTCGAGAGACAGGGGGATTCACCGGGGAGCTGTTTTTT
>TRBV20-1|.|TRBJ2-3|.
CSAPKGGGGPDTQYF
TGCAGTGCCCCGAAGGGAGGGGGGGGCCCAGATACGCAGTATTTT
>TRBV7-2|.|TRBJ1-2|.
CASSLSELRRGYTF
TGTGCCAGCAGCTTATCGGAGCTTCGACGGGGCTACACCTTC
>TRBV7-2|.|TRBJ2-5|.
CASSPTGTQYF
TGTGCCAGCAGCCCTACAGGGACCCAGTACTTC
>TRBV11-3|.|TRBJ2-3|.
CASSTRRDTQYF
TGTGCCAGCAGCACGAGGAGGGATACGCAGTATTTT
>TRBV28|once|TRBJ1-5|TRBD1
CASRKTGVRQPQHF
TGTGCCAGCAGAAAGACAGGGGTGAGGCAGCCCCAGCATTTT
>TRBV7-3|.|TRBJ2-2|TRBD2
CASSPGTSGRTGELFF
TGTGCCAGCAGCCCGGGGACTAGCGGGAGAACCGGGGAGCTGTTTTTT
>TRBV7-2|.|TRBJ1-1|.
CASSPDSRTGAFF
TGTGCCAGCAGTCCGGATTCACGGACGGGAGCTTTCTTT
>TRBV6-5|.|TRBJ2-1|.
CASSYISDNEQFF
TGTGCCAGCAGTTACATCAGCGACAATGAGCAGTTCTTC
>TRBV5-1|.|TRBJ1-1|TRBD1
CASSLWDRTNTEAFF
TGCGCCAGCAGCTTGTGGGACAGGACGAACACTGAAGCTTTCTTT
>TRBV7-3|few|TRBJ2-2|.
CASSDPGTQNTGELFF
TGTGCCAGCAGCGACCCCGGGACCCAGAACACCGGGGAGCTGTTTTTT
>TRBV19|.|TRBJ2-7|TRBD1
CASSLKGQAAVGYEQYF
TGTGCCAGTAGTCTCAAGGGACAGGCCGCCGTGGGCTACGAGCAGTACTTC
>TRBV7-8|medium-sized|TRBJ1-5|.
CASSPRQNQPQHF
TGTGCCAGCAGCCCTCGACAGAATCAGCCCCAGCATTTT
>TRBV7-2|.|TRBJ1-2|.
CASSFTGTAGYTF
TGTGCCAGCAGCTTCACAGGGACCGCTGGCTACACCTTC
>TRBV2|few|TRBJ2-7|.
CASSEARQGLTYEQYF
TGTGCCAGCAGTGAAGCGCGGCAGGGACTCACCTACGAGCAGTACTTC
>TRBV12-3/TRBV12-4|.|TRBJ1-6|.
CASSLVIGSPLHF
TGTGCCAGCAGTTTGGTAATAGGATCACCCCTCCACTTT
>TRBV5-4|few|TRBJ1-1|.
CASSLGPGPDTEAFF
TGTGCCAGCAGCTTGGGGCCGGGCCCAGACACTGAAGCTTTCTTT
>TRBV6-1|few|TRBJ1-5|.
CASSEALGGFKPQHF
TGTGCCAGCAGTGAAGCGCTAGGAGGGTTTAAGCCCCAGCATTTT
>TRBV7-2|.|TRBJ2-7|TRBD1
CASSGDRGSEQYF
TGTGCCAGCAGCGGCGACAGGGGTTCCGAGCAGTACTTC
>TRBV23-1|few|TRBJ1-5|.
CASSHWGNQPQHF
TGCGCCAGCAGTCACTGGGGCAATCAGCCCCAGCATTTT
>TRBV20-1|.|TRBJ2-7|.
CSAGRNYEQYF
TGCAGTGCCGGGAGAAACTACGAGCAGTACTTC
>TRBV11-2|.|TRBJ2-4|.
CASSFRGSAIQYF
TGTGCCAGCAGCTTTAGGGGGTCCGCCATTCAGTACTTC
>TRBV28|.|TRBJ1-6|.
CASSLAGTSNSPLHF
TGTGCCAGCAGTTTAGCCGGGACTTCCAATTCACCCCTCCACTTT
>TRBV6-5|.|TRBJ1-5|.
CASSYSRASNQPQHF
TGTGCCAGCAGTTATTCCAGGGCTAGCAATCAGCCCCAGCATTTT
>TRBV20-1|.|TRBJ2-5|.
CSAAGVGSMETQYF
TGCAGTGCGGCCGGTGTGGGGAGTATGGAGACCCAGTACTTC
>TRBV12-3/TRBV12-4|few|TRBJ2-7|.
CASSSSAFSYEQYF
TGTGCCAGCAGCTCCTCAGCGTTCTCCTACGAGCAGTACTTC
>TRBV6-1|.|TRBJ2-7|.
CASSRQVTYEQYF
TGTGCCAGCAGCCGACAGGTAACCTACGAGCAGTACTTC
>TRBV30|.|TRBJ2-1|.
CAWSRGQVSF
TGTGCCTGGAGTCGAGGGCAAGTAAGCTTC
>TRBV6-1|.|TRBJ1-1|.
CASRGSSWDTEAFF
TGTGCCAGCAGGGGTAGTTCCTGGGACACTGAAGCTTTCTTT
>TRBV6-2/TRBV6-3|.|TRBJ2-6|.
CASSYSSGANVLTF
TGTGCCAGCAGTTACAGCTCTGGGGCCAACGTCCTGACTTTC
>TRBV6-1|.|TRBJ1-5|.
CASTERGLQPQHF
TGTGCCAGCACGGAGAGGGGTTTACAGCCCCAGCATTTT
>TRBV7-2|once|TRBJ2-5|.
CASSRQIQETQYF
TGTGCCAGCAGCCGACAAATTCAAGAGACCCAGTACTTC